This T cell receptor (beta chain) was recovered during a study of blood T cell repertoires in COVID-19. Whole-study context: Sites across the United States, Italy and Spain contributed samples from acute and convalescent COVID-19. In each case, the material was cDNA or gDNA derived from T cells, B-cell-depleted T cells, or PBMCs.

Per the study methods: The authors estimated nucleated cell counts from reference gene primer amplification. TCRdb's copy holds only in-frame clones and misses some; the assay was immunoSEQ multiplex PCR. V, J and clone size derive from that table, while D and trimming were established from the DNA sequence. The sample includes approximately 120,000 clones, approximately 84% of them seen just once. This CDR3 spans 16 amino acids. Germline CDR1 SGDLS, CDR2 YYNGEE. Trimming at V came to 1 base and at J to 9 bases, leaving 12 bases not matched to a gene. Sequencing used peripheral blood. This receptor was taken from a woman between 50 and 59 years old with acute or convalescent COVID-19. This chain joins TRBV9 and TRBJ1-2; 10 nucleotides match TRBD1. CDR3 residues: CASSVLSATGQGSYTF. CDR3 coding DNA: TGTGCCAGCAGCGTATTGTCTGCGACGGGACAGGGGAGCTACACCTTC.